Sequencing of this T cell receptor (beta chain) was carried out in a study of T cells after yellow fever vaccination. Whole-study findings and limits: Within FACS-sorted repertoires, abundant clonotypes contaminating from the bulk population could be present. A small proportion of clonotypes was detected in both the CD4 and CD8 compartments.

Of note for this clonotype: Its antigen is not identified.

Template-switching 5'RACE yielded the TCR cDNA; a universal primer site and UMIs were added in the process. TCRdb used MiXCR to reprocess the 5' RACE reads, holding one entry per CDR3 protein. The sample holds around 260,000 distinct CDR3 sequences, roughly 5.6% seen once. The CDR3 has 14 amino acids. Germline V gene sequence: CDR1 SGHTA, CDR2 FQGNSA. V was trimmed by 5 bases and J by 6 bases, leaving 16 bases between them. The chain is built from TRBV7-2 and TRBJ1-2; possible D gene TRBD1, 5 bases. The source is a man younger than 30 who received the YFV17D yellow fever vaccine. The starting material was CD4+ T cells sorted from PBMCs, obtained on the day of the yellow fever booster vaccination. This CDR3 reads CASSLAFRADGYTF. The CDR3 nucleotides read TGTGCCAGCAGCCTGGCTTTCAGGGCGGATGGCTACACCTTC.